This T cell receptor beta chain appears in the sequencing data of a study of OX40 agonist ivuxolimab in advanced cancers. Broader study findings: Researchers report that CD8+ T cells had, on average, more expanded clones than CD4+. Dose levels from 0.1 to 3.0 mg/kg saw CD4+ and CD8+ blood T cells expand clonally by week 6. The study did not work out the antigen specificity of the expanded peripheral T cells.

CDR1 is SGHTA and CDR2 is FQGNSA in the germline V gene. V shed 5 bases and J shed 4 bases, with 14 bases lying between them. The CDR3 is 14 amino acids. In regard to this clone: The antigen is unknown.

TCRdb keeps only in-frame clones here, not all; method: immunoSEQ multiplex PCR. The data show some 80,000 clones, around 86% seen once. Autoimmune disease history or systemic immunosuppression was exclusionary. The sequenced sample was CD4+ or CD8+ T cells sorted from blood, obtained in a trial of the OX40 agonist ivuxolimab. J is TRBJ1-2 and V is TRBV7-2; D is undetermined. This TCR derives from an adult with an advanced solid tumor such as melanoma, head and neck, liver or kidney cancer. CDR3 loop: CASSQGPGVYGYTF. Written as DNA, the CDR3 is TGTGCCAGCAGCCAAGGTCCGGGTGTCTATGGCTACACCTTC. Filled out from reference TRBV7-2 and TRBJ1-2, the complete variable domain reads GAGVSQSPSNKVTEKGKDVELRCDPISGHTALYWYRQSLGQGLEFLIYFQGNSAPDKSGLPSDRFSAERTGGSVSTLTIQRTQQEDSAVYLCASSQGPGVYGYTFGSGTRLTVV.